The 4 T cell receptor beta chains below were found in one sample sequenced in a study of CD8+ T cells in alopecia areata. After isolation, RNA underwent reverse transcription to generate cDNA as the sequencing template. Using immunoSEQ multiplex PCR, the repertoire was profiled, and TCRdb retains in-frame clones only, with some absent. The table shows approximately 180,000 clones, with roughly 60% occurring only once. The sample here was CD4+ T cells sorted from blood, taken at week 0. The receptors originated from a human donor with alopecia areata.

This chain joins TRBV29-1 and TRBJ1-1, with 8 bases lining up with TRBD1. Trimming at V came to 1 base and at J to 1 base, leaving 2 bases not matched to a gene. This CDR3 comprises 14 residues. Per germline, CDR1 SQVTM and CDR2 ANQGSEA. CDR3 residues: CSVEVGQGNTEAFF. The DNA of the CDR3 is TGCAGCGTTGAAGTCGGACAGGGGAACACTGAAGCTTTCTTT.

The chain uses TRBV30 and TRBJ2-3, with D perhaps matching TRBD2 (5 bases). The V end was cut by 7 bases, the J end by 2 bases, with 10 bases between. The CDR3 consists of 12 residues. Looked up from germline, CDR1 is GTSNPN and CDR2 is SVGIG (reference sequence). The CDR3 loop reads CAFDYSTDTQYF. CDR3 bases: TGTGCCTTTGACTATTCCACAGATACGCAGTATTTT.

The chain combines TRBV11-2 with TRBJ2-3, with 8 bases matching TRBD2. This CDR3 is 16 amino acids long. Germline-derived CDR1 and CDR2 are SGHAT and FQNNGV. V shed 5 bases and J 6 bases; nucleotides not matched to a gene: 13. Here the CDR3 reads CASSNNGGALTDTQYF. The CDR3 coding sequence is TGTGCCAGCAGCAACAACGGGGGGGCACTTACCGATACGCAGTATTTT.

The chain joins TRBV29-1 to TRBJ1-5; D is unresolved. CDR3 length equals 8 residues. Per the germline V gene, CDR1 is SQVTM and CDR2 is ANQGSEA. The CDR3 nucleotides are TGCAGTCCGTCGACCCAGCATTTT. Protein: CSPSTQHF.